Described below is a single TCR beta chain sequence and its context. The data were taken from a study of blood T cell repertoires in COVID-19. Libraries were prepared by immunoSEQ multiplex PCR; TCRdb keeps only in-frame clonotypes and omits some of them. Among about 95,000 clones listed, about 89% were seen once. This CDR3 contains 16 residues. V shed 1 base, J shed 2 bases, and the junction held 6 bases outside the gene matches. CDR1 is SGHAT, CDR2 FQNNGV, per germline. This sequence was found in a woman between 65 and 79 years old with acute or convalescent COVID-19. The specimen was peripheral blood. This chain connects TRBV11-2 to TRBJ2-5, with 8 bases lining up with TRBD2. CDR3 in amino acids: CASSLVWRGVQETQYF. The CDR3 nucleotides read TGTGCCAGCAGCTTAGTCTGGCGGGGGGTTCAAGAGACCCAGTACTTC. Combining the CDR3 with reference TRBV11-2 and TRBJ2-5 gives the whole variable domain EAGVAQSPRYKIIEKRQSVAFWCNPISGHATLYWYQQILGQGPKLLIQFQNNGVVDDSQLPKDRFSAERLKGVDSTLKIQPAKLEDSAVYLCASSLVWRGVQETQYFGPGTRLLVL.